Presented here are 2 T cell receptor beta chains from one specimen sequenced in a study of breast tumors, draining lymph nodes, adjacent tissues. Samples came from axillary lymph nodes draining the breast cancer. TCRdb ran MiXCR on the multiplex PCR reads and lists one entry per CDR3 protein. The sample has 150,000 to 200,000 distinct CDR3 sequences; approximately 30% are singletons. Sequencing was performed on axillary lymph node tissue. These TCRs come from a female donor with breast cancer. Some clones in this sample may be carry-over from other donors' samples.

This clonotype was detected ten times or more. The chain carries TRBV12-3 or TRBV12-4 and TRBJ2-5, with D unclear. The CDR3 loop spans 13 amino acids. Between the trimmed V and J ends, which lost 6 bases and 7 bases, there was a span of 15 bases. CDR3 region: CASSLGFKGTQYF. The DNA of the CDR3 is TGTGCCAGCAGCCTCGGATTCAAAGGGACCCAGTACTTC.

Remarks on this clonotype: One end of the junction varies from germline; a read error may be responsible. This chain's CDR3 is CASSPGTRGVGGYPF. Written as DNA, the CDR3 is TGTGCCAGCAGCCCCGGGACCAGGGGAGTGGGAGGCTACCCCTTC. The chain uses TRBV7-3 and TRBJ1-2, with D perhaps matching TRBD1 (6 bases). Germline lookup yields CDR1 SGHTA and CDR2 FQGTGA. The CDR3 loop spans 15 amino acids.